This passage covers 32 T cell receptor beta chains from one sample sequenced in a study of T cell responses to AZD1222 COVID-19 vaccine. Sequencing was performed with immunoSEQ multiplex PCR; in TCRdb, only in-frame clones are kept and a portion is missing. The sample consists of 98,000 or so clones, almost 90% of them appearing once. The material was peripheral blood, obtained 28 days after the second AZD1222 dose. The source of these receptors is an adult who received the AZD1222 COVID-19 vaccine.

The chain couples TRBV25-1 to TRBJ1-2; a weak D match, TRBD1 (6 bases). Germline V gene lookup returns CDR1 MGHDK and CDR2 SYGVNS. Trimming shortened V by 7 bases and J by 5 bases, and 14 bases separated the two germline ends. The CDR3 is 13 residues long. Here the CDR3 reads CASNKQGSYGYTF. The CDR3, as DNA: TGTGCCAGCAACAAACAGGGAAGTTATGGCTACACCTTC.

In this sample, this clone turned up once. The chain is built from TRBV23-1 and TRBJ1-5; D gene unclear. TRBV23-1 is marked as an open reading frame, function uncertain. V lost 0 bases and J 5 bases, leaving 14 bases between the germline ends. The CDR3 runs 16 residues. The CDR3 region has the DNA TGCGCCAGCAGTCAATCGGTACGACAACTAGATCAGCCCCAGCATTTT. It codes for CASSQSVRQLDQPQHF.

The gene calls are TRBV6-5 and TRBJ2-7; D is ambiguous. Germline V gene sequence: CDR1 MNHEY, CDR2 SVGAGI. The ends were cut back, 7 bases at V and 4 bases at J, with 14 bases in the middle. This CDR3 has 13 amino acids. CDR3 DNA: TGTGCCAGCAAATTTCTCGGCGCATACGAGCAGTACTTC. Its protein product is CASKFLGAYEQYF.

This chain links TRBV5-1 with TRBJ1-1; 9 nucleotides line up with TRBD1. The CDR3 has 14 amino acids. Germline V lookup: CDR1 SGHRS, CDR2 YFSETQ. V trimming: 4 bases; J trimming: 5 bases; junction bases outside the gene matches: 6. CDR3 residues: CASSRDRAGTEAFF. The CDR3 DNA follows: TGCGCCAGCAGCCGGGACAGGGCCGGTACTGAAGCTTTCTTT. The variable domain in full, with the rest retrieved from reference TRBV5-1 and TRBJ1-1, is KAGVTQTPRYLIKTRGQQVTLSCSPISGHRSVSWYQQTPGQGLQFLFEYFSETQRNKGNFPGRFSGRQFSNSRSEMNVSTLELGDSALYLCASSRDRAGTEAFFGQGTRLTVV.

The chain uses TRBV19 and TRBJ1-1; no clear D. Trimming shortened V by 4 bases and J by 2 bases, and 11 bases separated the two germline ends. Germline V lookup: CDR1 LNHDA, CDR2 SQIVND (reference sequence). The CDR3 totals 14 residues. CDR3 DNA: TGTGCCAGTAGTACCTGGATGCGTAACACTGAAGCTTTCTTT. It encodes CASSTWMRNTEAFF.

This clone has more than one count but fewer than ten. The chain carries TRBV30 and TRBJ1-4; D might be TRBD1 (5 bases). The germline gives CDR1 GTSNPN, CDR2 SVGIG (reference sequence). V was pared by 1 base and J by 13 bases, with 13 bases between. This CDR3 spans 12 amino acids. CDR3 amino acids: CAWSGDGRRLFF. The CDR3 bases are TGTGCCTGGAGTGGGGACGGGAGGAGACTGTTTTTT.

V is TRBV7-8 and J is TRBJ1-1; D gene unclear. The CDR3 runs to 17 residues. Germline loops: CDR1 SGHVS, CDR2 FQNEAQ. The V and J ends lost 1 base and 5 bases respectively, with 20 bases between them. The CDR3 DNA sequence: TGTGCCAGCAGCTTAGTAACTGATCGCCTCTCCGTAACTGAAGCTTTCTTT. Translated, it gives CASSLVTDRLSVTEAFF.

V is TRBV27 and J is TRBJ2-2; D unclear. Germline assignment: CDR1 MNHEY and CDR2 SMNVEV (reference sequence). V was trimmed by 1 base and J by 1 base, leaving 7 bases between them. The CDR3 is made up of 15 amino acids. The CDR3 sequence: CASSLFSRNTGELFF. The CDR3 DNA reads as TGTGCCAGCAGTTTATTCTCCCGGAACACCGGGGAGCTGTTTTTT.

The J gene is TRBJ2-5, the V gene TRBV10-1, with D perhaps matching TRBD2 (5 bases). The CDR3 consists of 14 residues. Germline CDR1 is WNHNN and CDR2 is SYGVQD (reference sequence). The germline V and J ends were trimmed by 5 bases and 5 bases, with 15 bases remaining between them. The CDR3 sequence is CASSSTGLEETQYF. DNA of the CDR3: TGCGCCAGCAGTTCTACTGGACTGGAGGAGACCCAGTACTTC.

The J gene is TRBJ1-4, the V gene TRBV27; no clear D. V shed 8 bases and J shed 13 bases, with 17 bases lying between them. Germline CDR1 and CDR2: MNHEY and SMNVEV (reference sequence). This CDR3 comprises 12 residues. The CDR3 region is CASGASRVGLFF. The DNA for the CDR3 is TGTGCCAGCGGCGCGAGTCGGGTAGGACTGTTTTTT.

V is TRBV12-5 and J is TRBJ1-2; weak D call: TRBD1 (6 bases). V gave up 0 bases and J gave up 5 bases, with 13 bases separating them. Germline assignment: CDR1 LGHNT and CDR2 FRNRAP. This CDR3 is built from 15 residues. In nucleotides, the CDR3 is TGTGCTAGTGGTTTGGTTAGGCGGCAGGGGTATGGCTACACCTTC. Protein sequence: CASGLVRRQGYGYTF.

In DNA, the CDR3 is TGTGCCAGCTCACCCGTGGATCAGGGGGATGGCTACACCTTC. It codes for CASSPVDQGDGYTF. The chain uses TRBV18 and TRBJ1-2, with 7 bases that match TRBD1. CDR1 KGHSH and CDR2 LQKENI come from the germline V gene. V dropped 3 bases and J dropped 6; count of bases not matched to a gene: 7. The CDR3 has 14 amino acids.

This clone was counted a single time. V is TRBV15 and J is TRBJ1-2; D is ambiguous. The CDR3 length is 14 residues. The V gene's germline CDR1 is LNHNV and CDR2 YYDKDF (reference sequence). V was pared by 0 bases and J by 1 base, with 6 bases between. The CDR3 nucleotides read TGTGCCACCAGCAGAGATCGGGTTAACTATGGCTACACCTTC. Encoded protein: CATSRDRVNYGYTF.

This clone was found once. The chain uses TRBV7-9 and TRBJ1-4, with 8 bases identical to TRBD1. The V and J ends lost 5 bases and 8 bases, in that order; junction bases with no gene match: 10. The CDR3 length is 15 residues. CDR1 and CDR2 from the germline V gene are SEHNR and FQNEAQ (reference sequence). CDR3 residues: CASSPDRGLSEKLFF. In nucleotides, the CDR3 is TGTGCCAGCAGCCCAGACAGGGGTTTATCGGAAAAACTGTTTTTT.

The rearrangement uses TRBV19 and TRBJ2-4; D may match TRBD1 or TRBD2 (6 bases each). Germline lookup yields CDR1 LNHDA and CDR2 SQIVND (reference sequence). There are 18 residues in the CDR3. Trimming shortened V by 5 bases and J by 7 bases, and 27 bases separated the two germline ends. DNA for the CDR3: TGTGCCAGTAGTCCGCGGGGAAAACAGGGTCTGGGTAGCAACATTCAGTACTTC. This translates into CASSPRGKQGLGSNIQYF.

There are a few counts of this clone. The rearrangement links TRBV5-1 to TRBJ2-1, with a weak D call TRBD1 (6 bases). CDR1 is SGHRS and CDR2 is YFSETQ in the germline V gene. V dropped 4 bases and J dropped 4 bases, with 12 bases sitting between them. The CDR3 sequence is 14 residues long. As DNA, the CDR3 is TGCGCCAGCAGCACAGGGACGATTTACAATGAGCAGTTCTTC. Amino acid sequence: CASSTGTIYNEQFF.

This chain uses TRBV7-9 with TRBJ1-1; D is possibly TRBD1 (5 bases). The CDR3 loop spans 13 amino acids. Trimming took 2 bases from V and 8 from J, leaving 12 bases between them. Germline-derived CDR1 and CDR2 are SEHNR and FQNEAQ (reference sequence). CDR3 residues: CASSLHSGTEAFF. The CDR3 nucleotides are TGTGCCAGCAGCTTACATTCGGGGACCGAAGCTTTCTTT.

There are a few counts of this clone. This chain uses TRBV6-1 with TRBJ1-5, with D uncertain. The length of the CDR3 is 15 residues. CDR1 and CDR2 from the germline V gene are MNHNS and SASEGT. With 0 bases removed from V and 0 bases from J, the gap between germline ends came to 6 bases. The CDR3 region has the DNA TGTGCCAGCAGTGAAGCCGACGGTAGCAATCAGCCCCAGCATTTT. Amino acid sequence: CASSEADGSNQPQHF.

CDR3 region: CASSPAPGDQPQHF. The CDR3 DNA reads as TGTGCCAGCAGCCCGGCCCCAGGGGACCAGCCCCAGCATTTT. This chain uses TRBV3-1 (or the pseudogene TRBV3-2) with TRBJ1-5; TRBD1 might be the D (6 bases). Between the trimmed V and J ends, which lost 4 bases and 7 bases, there was a span of 14 bases. Germline assignment: CDR1 LGHDT and CDR2 YNNKEL (reference sequence). The CDR3 totals 14 residues.

The CDR3 DNA is TGTGCCAGCAGCTTCGCCGGGAGTAAGTACGAGCAGTACTTC. Translation gives CASSFAGSKYEQYF. The rearrangement uses TRBV11-3 and TRBJ2-7, with D possibly being TRBD2 (6 bases). Trimming pared 3 bases from V and 4 bases from J, leaving 13 bases between. Germline V gene data show CDR1 as SGHNT and CDR2 as YENEEA. The CDR3 runs to 14 residues.

CDR3 nucleotide sequence: TGTGCCAGCAGCCTTGATGCGAACACCATATATTTT. This sequence encodes CASSLDANTIYF. The chain joins TRBV5-4 to TRBJ1-3; D is unresolved. The CDR3 runs to 12 residues. Trimming stripped 4 bases from V and 7 bases from J, with 9 bases between. Germline CDR1 is SGHNT and CDR2 is YYREEE (reference sequence).

The chain couples TRBV21-1 to TRBJ2-2; the table's D call, TRBD1, was not checked against the DNA. TRBV21-1 is annotated as a pseudogene. The CDR3 consists of 16 residues. In DNA form, the CDR3 reads TGTGCCAGCAGCAATCGGACAGGGGATGGTCCCGGGGAGCTGTTTTTT. Amino acids: CASSNRTGDGPGELFF.

The chain recombines TRBV5-5 with TRBJ1-4; D is uncertain. Germline CDR1 SGHKS, CDR2 YYEKEE (reference sequence). This CDR3 has 14 residues. Trimming took 2 bases from V and 5 from J, leaving 10 bases between them. The CDR3 nucleotides read TGTGCCAGCAGCTTCCTCTTCGGAAATGAAAAACTGTTTTTT. Protein sequence: CASSFLFGNEKLFF.

The CDR3 DNA reads as TGTGCCTGGGCCGGCCCGGGGGTGGTTCCCTATGGCTACACCTTC. Amino acids: CAWAGPGVVPYGYTF. This sequence joins TRBV30 and TRBJ1-2, with TRBD1 as a possible D gene (5 bases). CDR1 and CDR2 from the germline V gene are GTSNPN and SVGIG (reference sequence). With 5 bases removed from V and 4 bases from J, the gap between germline ends came to 20 bases. The CDR3 has 15 residues.

The chain recombines TRBV28 with TRBJ2-2; 12 positions match TRBD2. The J segment lost 6 bases and the V segment lost 6 bases, leaving 8 bases of the junction unmatched. The CDR3 runs to 16 residues. Germline V gives CDR1 MDHEN, CDR2 SYDVKM. CDR3 bases: TGTGCCAGCAGCCCAACCGGACTAGCGGGATCCGGGGAGCTGTTTTTT. Encoded protein: CASSPTGLAGSGELFF.

The CDR3 spells CASTYHRGQETQYF. CDR3 bases: TGTGCCAGCACGTATCACAGGGGGCAAGAGACCCAGTACTTC. This chain connects TRBV18 to TRBJ2-5, with TRBD1 matching 8 bases. Germline-derived CDR1 and CDR2 are KGHSH and LQKENI. J gave up 2 bases and V 8 bases, and 7 bases lay outside the gene matches. The length of the CDR3 is 14 residues. Using reference TRBV18 and TRBJ2-5 for the parts outside the CDR3, the full variable domain is NAGVMQNPRHLVRRRGQEARLRCSPMKGHSHVYWYRQLPEEGLKFMVYLQKENIIDESGMPKERFSAEFPKEGPSILRIQQVVRGDSAAYFCASTYHRGQETQYFGPGTRLLVL.

This chain joins TRBV5-1 and TRBJ2-5; 7 bases line up with TRBD2. The V gene's germline CDR1 is SGHRS and CDR2 YFSETQ. This CDR3 has 14 amino acids. The ends lost 4 bases at V and 3 bases at J; junction bases unmatched: 6. The CDR3: CASSPLAAEETQYF. CDR3 in DNA: TGCGCCAGCAGCCCGCTAGCGGCCGAAGAGACCCAGTACTTC.

On this clone itself: It may be a read error: a sequence one base away is much more abundant. V gene TRBV7-9 combines with J gene TRBJ2-2; D is undetermined. In germline, CDR1 is SEHNR, CDR2 FQNEAQ (reference sequence). The V end lost 0 bases, the J end lost 2 bases, and 4 bases lay between the germline ends. CDR3 length: 14 amino acids. The CDR3 nucleotides are TGTGCCAGCAGCTTAGCGGCCAACACCGGGGAGCTGTTTTTT. Its protein is CASSLAANTGELFF.

The chain employs TRBV25-1 and TRBJ1-4, with D possibly matching TRBD1 (5 bases). V was pared by 0 bases and J by 8 bases, with 16 bases between. Germline V gene data show CDR1 as MGHDK and CDR2 as SYGVNS. CDR3 length: 16 amino acids. This CDR3 is CASSEYQGQGSEKLFF. In nucleotides, the CDR3 is TGTGCCAGCAGTGAATACCAAGGGCAGGGAAGCGAAAAACTGTTTTTT.

The chain joins TRBV10-3 to TRBJ1-1, with a tentative D call TRBD1 (6 bases). Germline values: CDR1 ENHRY, CDR2 SYGVKD. The length of the CDR3 is 13 residues. Trimming cost V 8 bases and J 6 bases, with 16 bases left between them. For the CDR3, the DNA is TGTGCCATCGGAGGGGGAGTTTCGGCTGAAGCTTTCTTT. Its translation: CAIGGGVSAEAFF.

The V and J genes are TRBV24-1 and TRBJ2-1; 8 bases are a match to TRBD2. Germline trimming cut 0 bases from V and 6 bases from J; bases unmatched to any gene: 6. The germline CDR1 and CDR2 sequences are KGHDR and SFDVKD. This CDR3 has 16 residues. This CDR3 reads CATSDLLSGGLNEQFF. The CDR3 coding sequence is TGTGCCACCAGTGATTTGTTATCGGGAGGGCTCAATGAGCAGTTCTTC.

The rearrangement joins TRBV19 to TRBJ2-7; 7 positions agree with TRBD1. V was clipped by 9 bases and J by 5 bases; unmatched bases: 4. This CDR3 has 11 amino acids. The germline gives CDR1 LNHDA, CDR2 SQIVND (reference sequence). Here the CDR3 DNA reads TGTGCCAGCAGGGGGTCCCACGAGCAGTACTTC. Translation: CASRGSHEQYF.